This entry lists 5 T cell receptor beta chains sequenced from one sample in a study of Graves' ophthalmopathy and Graves' hyperthyroidism. Beta-chain TCR CDR3 regions were amplified from RNA transcripts. HTBI primers served in a first-round RT-PCR, which a second-round multiplex PCR followed. TCRdb fed the multiplex PCR reads into MiXCR, producing one record per CDR3 protein. The sample records about 220,000 distinct CDR3 sequences, roughly 21% being singletons. Sequenced input: peripheral blood. The receptor source for this set is a woman aged 50 to 60 with Graves' ophthalmopathy.

This clonotype has ten or more counts. V and J are TRBV5-1 and TRBJ2-4, with a possible D match to TRBD2 (6 bases). The CDR3 totals 15 residues. Trimming removed 5 bases at V and 2 bases at J, with 14 bases between. Germline CDR1 and CDR2: SGHRS and YFSETQ. The CDR3 here is CASRGVGGPKNIQYF. Written as DNA, the CDR3 is TGCGCCAGCAGAGGCGTCGGGGGTCCCAAAAACATTCAGTACTTC.

This clonotype was seen at least ten times. V and J are TRBV19 and TRBJ2-5; the D call may be TRBD1 or TRBD2 (5 bases each). CDR1 and CDR2 from the germline V gene are LNHDA and SQIVND (reference sequence). The CDR3 consists of 16 residues. Trimming stripped 3 bases from V and 5 bases from J, with 19 bases between. This CDR3 reads CASSIPKSGRGETQYF. The CDR3 DNA is TGTGCCAGTAGTATCCCAAAATCGGGACGAGGGGAGACCCAGTACTTC.

V is TRBV24-1 and J is TRBJ1-1; unclear D gene. Germline CDR1 reads KGHDR; CDR2 reads SFDVKD. Trimming removed 5 bases from V and 0 bases from J, with 15 bases in between. The CDR3 contains 16 residues. As DNA, the CDR3 is TGTGCCACCAGTGCATTCGTGGACGGTATGAACACTGAAGCTTTCTTT. Translating gives CATSAFVDGMNTEAFF.

V is TRBV7-6 and J is TRBJ1-1; D not certain. Trimming removed 0 bases from V and 0 bases from J, with 11 bases in between. CDR1 and CDR2 from the germline V gene are SGHVS and FNYEAQ. This CDR3 has 16 amino acids. The CDR3 region has the DNA TGTGCCAGCAGCTTAGCTCCCCCAGGCATGAACACTGAAGCTTTCTTT. Translation: CASSLAPPGMNTEAFF.

This chain joins TRBV28 and TRBJ2-2; D uncertain. Trimming removed 6 bases from V and 2 bases from J, with 10 bases in between. The CDR3 spans 14 residues. Germline CDR1 is MDHEN and CDR2 is SYDVKM. The CDR3 sequence is CASRPDLNTGELFF. As DNA, the CDR3 is TGTGCCAGCAGGCCAGATTTAAACACCGGGGAGCTGTTTTTT.